These 24 T cell receptor beta chains came from one sample sequenced in a study of blood T cells in healthy people across ages. A sample-barcoded 5' primer and a J-beta primer mix were used in a second PCR of about 7 to 12 cycles. Each CDR3 protein gets one entry after TCRdb re-called the 5' RACE reads with MiXCR. The sample holds some 700,000 distinct CDR3 sequences, over 20% seen once. The sequenced material came from blood. The receptors originated from an older man in good health.

The table lists this clonotype with a few counts. The rearrangement uses TRBV12-3 or TRBV12-4 and TRBJ1-1; TRBD1 agrees at 8 bases. CDR3 length equals 13 residues. The J segment lost 5 bases and the V segment lost 6 bases, leaving 5 bases of the junction unmatched. In DNA form, the CDR3 reads TGTGCCAGCAGCCAGGGGGCAGGGACTGAAGCTTTCTTT. Protein: CASSQGAGTEAFF.

This clonotype appeared a few times. V is TRBV29-1 and J is TRBJ1-3; possible D gene TRBD1, 5 bases. With 6 bases removed from V and 0 bases from J, the gap between germline ends came to 15 bases. In germline, CDR1 is SQVTM, CDR2 ANQGSEA. The CDR3 consists of 15 residues. CDR3 nucleotides: TGCAGCGTCGTCGGGACTGAGGGCTCTGGAAACACCATATATTTT. Translating it yields CSVVGTEGSGNTIYF.

V gene TRBV7-9 combines with J gene TRBJ2-1; a possible D gene is TRBD2 (6 bases). The end of the DNA is better explained by TRBJ2-7, so the J call may be wrong. Germline CDR1 reads SEHNR; CDR2 reads FQNEAQ (reference sequence). This CDR3 contains 12 residues. The CDR3 coding sequence is TGTGCCAGCAGCCCCTGGGAGGACGAGCAGTACTTC. Translating it yields CASSPWEDEQYF.

There are a few counts of this clonotype. This chain uses TRBV7-9 with TRBJ2-5; weak D call: TRBD2 (7 bases). Germline-derived CDR1 and CDR2 are SEHNR and FQNEAQ (reference sequence). The CDR3 extends over 17 amino acids. V lost 5 bases to trimming and J lost 1 base, with 20 bases between them. The CDR3 nucleotides are TGTGCCAGCAGCCCCCGGGGGGCAGAATTCTTCCAAGAGACCCAGTACTTC. Its translation: CASSPRGAEFFQETQYF. The full variable domain, completed using reference TRBV7-9 and TRBJ2-5, is DTGVSQNPRHKITKRGQNVTFRCDPISEHNRLYWYRQTLGQGPEFLTYFQNEAQLEKSRLLSDRFSAERPKGSFSTLEIQRTEQGDSAMYLCASSPRGAEFFQETQYFGPGTRLLVL.

The chain is built from TRBV11-2 and TRBJ2-1; tentative D call: TRBD2 (5 bases). Germline-derived CDR1 and CDR2 are SGHAT and FQNNGV. The CDR3 is made up of 13 amino acids. Deletions cut 1 base from V and 12 bases from J, with 13 bases between. This CDR3 reads CASSLGVLGGQFF. The CDR3 bases are TGTGCCAGCAGCTTAGGGGTCCTCGGAGGGCAGTTCTTC.

The J gene is TRBJ2-1, the V gene TRBV5-1, with TRBD2 identical over 9 bases. Germline V gives CDR1 SGHRS, CDR2 YFSETQ. This CDR3 region has 17 residues. V was pared by 3 bases and J by 0 bases, with 7 bases of the junction left unmatched. The CDR3, as DNA: TGCGCCAGCAGCTCGCTGACTAGCGGAAGCTCCTACAATGAGCAGTTCTTC. Its translation: CASSSLTSGSSYNEQFF.

The gene calls are TRBV5-1 and TRBJ2-2, with TRBD1 as a possible D gene (5 bases). V was pared by 4 bases and J by 0 bases, with 10 bases between. Looked up from germline, CDR1 is SGHRS and CDR2 is YFSETQ. The CDR3 totals 15 residues. Written as DNA, the CDR3 is TGCGCCAGCAGCCCCGGACACGCGAACACCGGGGAGCTGTTTTTT. Amino acids: CASSPGHANTGELFF. Full variable domain (remainder filled in from reference TRBV5-1 and TRBJ2-2): KAGVTQTPRYLIKTRGQQVTLSCSPISGHRSVSWYQQTPGQGLQFLFEYFSETQRNKGNFPGRFSGRQFSNSRSEMNVSTLELGDSALYLCASSPGHANTGELFFGEGSRLTVL.

This chain uses TRBV4-2 with TRBJ2-1, with TRBD2 matching 7 bases. V shed 4 bases, J shed 2 bases, and the junction held 11 bases outside the gene matches. Germline V gene data show CDR1 as LGHNA and CDR2 as YNFKEQ. The CDR3 totals 17 residues. CDR3 in amino acids: CASSLLGSGLTYNEQFF. In DNA form, the CDR3 reads TGTGCCAGCAGCCTCCTAGGCTCGGGACTAACCTACAATGAGCAGTTCTTC.

V and J are TRBV29-1 and TRBJ1-4; D uncertain. Germline loops: CDR1 SQVTM, CDR2 ANQGSEA. V gave up 7 bases and J gave up 4 bases, with 19 bases separating them. This CDR3 has 15 residues. CDR3 DNA: TGCAGCGCTCCTTCACTCCTTGGTGGTAATGAAAAACTGTTTTTT. It specifies CSAPSLLGGNEKLFF.

V and J are TRBV5-5 and TRBJ2-3, with TRBD1 matching 7 bases. This CDR3 is built from 14 residues. Unmatched junction bases numbered 8, after V lost 4 bases and J lost 6 bases. From germline, CDR1 is SGHKS and CDR2 YYEKEE (reference sequence). CDR3 sequence (DNA): TGTGCCAGCAGCGAGCGACAGGGCGCGGATACGCAGTATTTT. This sequence encodes CASSERQGADTQYF.

V gene TRBV6-5 combines with J gene TRBJ2-2; D possibly corresponds to TRBD1 (6 bases). With 2 bases removed from V and 0 bases from J, the gap between germline ends came to 13 bases. Germline CDR1 MNHEY, CDR2 SVGAGI. CDR3 length equals 17 residues. CDR3 loop: CASSYSPGQPNTGELFF. The CDR3 nucleotides read TGTGCCAGCAGTTACAGCCCGGGACAACCGAACACCGGGGAGCTGTTTTTT.

This clonotype was observed many times. The J gene is TRBJ2-1, the V gene TRBV12-3 or TRBV12-4, with a possible D match to TRBD1 (6 bases). The ends were cut back, 7 bases at V and 7 bases at J, with 14 bases in the middle. The CDR3 length is 13 residues. This chain's CDR3 is CASTRTAPNEQFF. The CDR3 DNA sequence: TGTGCCAGCACCCGGACAGCCCCAAATGAGCAGTTCTTC.

This clonotype was found a few times. The J gene is TRBJ2-6, the V gene TRBV12-3 or TRBV12-4; D unresolved. V lost 1 base to trimming and J lost 4 bases, with 5 bases between them. The CDR3 has 14 amino acids. CDR3 nucleotide sequence: TGTGCCAGCAGTTTAGTAGAAGGGGCCAACGTCCTGACTTTC. Translated: CASSLVEGANVLTF.

V and J are TRBV24-1 and TRBJ2-3; no clear D gene. This CDR3 is 13 amino acids long. The germline V gene encodes CDR1 KGHDR and CDR2 SFDVKD. Trimming took 4 bases from V and 4 from J, leaving 8 bases between them. CDR3 region: CATSEVTPDTQYF. DNA for the CDR3: TGTGCCACCAGTGAGGTCACGCCAGATACGCAGTATTTT.

This clonotype was seen only a few times. This chain links TRBV28 with TRBJ1-2; the D gene is possibly TRBD1 (5 bases). This CDR3 contains 11 residues. In germline, CDR1 is MDHEN, CDR2 SYDVKM. The germline V and J ends were trimmed by 6 bases and 8 bases, with 10 bases remaining between them. The CDR3 loop reads CASRGLEGYTF. CDR3 nucleotides: TGTGCCAGCAGGGGGCTGGAAGGCTACACCTTC.

Only a few counts were recorded for this clonotype. The chain is built from TRBV5-6 and TRBJ2-1, with no clear D. Germline lookup yields CDR1 SGHDT and CDR2 YYEEEE. Trimming took off 0 bases at V and 5 bases at J, with 9 bases between the two ends. CDR3 length: 14 amino acids. The CDR3 nucleotides read TGTGCCAGCAGCTTGGTGAACCGAGACAATGAGCAGTTCTTC. Translation: CASSLVNRDNEQFF. Using reference TRBV5-6 and TRBJ2-1 for the parts outside the CDR3, the full variable domain is DAGVTQSPTHLIKTRGQQVTLRCSPKSGHDTVSWYQQALGQGPQFIFQYYEEEERQRGNFPDRFSGHQFPNYSSELNVNALLLGDSALYLCASSLVNRDNEQFFGPGTRLTVL.

This clonotype was counted only a few times. The rearrangement uses TRBV15 and TRBJ2-5; D is perhaps TRBD1 (5 bases). Trimming took off 1 base at V and 2 bases at J, with 8 bases between the two ends. This CDR3 is built from 14 residues. The germline V gene has CDR1 LNHNV and CDR2 YYDKDF (reference sequence). CDR3 DNA sequence: TGTGCCACCAGCAGAGGGACACTTCAAGAGACCCAGTACTTC. It encodes CATSRGTLQETQYF.

The chain employs TRBV7-8 and TRBJ2-5; D possibly corresponds to TRBD2 (5 bases). Near its end, the DNA agrees better with TRBJ2-7, so the J call may be wrong. CDR3 length equals 16 residues. CDR1 and CDR2 from the germline V gene are SGHVS and FQNEAQ. CDR3: CASSTTTSTRHYEQYF. CDR3 coding DNA: TGTGCCAGCAGCACGACTACCTCGACCAGACACTACGAGCAGTACTTC.

A few counts support this clonotype. The chain combines TRBV7-9 with TRBJ1-6; D not certain. The germline V gene encodes CDR1 SEHNR and CDR2 FQNEAQ (reference sequence). The CDR3 is 14 residues long. V dropped 8 bases and J dropped 5 bases, with 13 bases sitting between them. The CDR3: CASGPGLNNSPLHF. CDR3 nucleotides: TGTGCCAGCGGACCCGGACTGAATAATTCACCCCTCCACTTT.

V usage is TRBV29-1 and J usage is TRBJ2-1, with 9 bases fitting TRBD2. Trimming at V came to 6 bases and at J to 8 bases, leaving 2 bases not matched to a gene. Germline loops: CDR1 SQVTM, CDR2 ANQGSEA. This CDR3 has 11 amino acids. CDR3 sequence: CSVAGGHEQFF. The CDR3 nucleotides read TGCAGCGTAGCGGGGGGACATGAGCAGTTCTTC.

V and J are TRBV7-9 and TRBJ2-1; D unclear. The V gene's germline CDR1 is SEHNR and CDR2 FQNEAQ (reference sequence). The V and J ends lost 10 bases and 1 base respectively, with 11 bases between them. CDR3 length equals 13 residues. The CDR3 bases are TGTGCCACTACGCCGGGTTCCTACAATGAGCAGTTCTTC. It codes for CATTPGSYNEQFF.

The J gene is TRBJ2-7, the V gene TRBV20-1, with 8 positions matching TRBD1. Looked up from germline, CDR1 is DFQATT and CDR2 is SNEGSKA (reference sequence). The CDR3 spans 13 residues. The V gene end was trimmed by 8 bases and the J gene end by 6 bases; junction bases not matched to a gene: 12. The CDR3 loop reads CSTQDRVGLEQYF. CDR3 nucleotide sequence: TGCAGTACCCAGGACAGGGTGGGTCTCGAGCAGTACTTC.

In this sample, this clonotype turned up many times. The rearrangement links TRBV7-6 to TRBJ2-4, with D unresolved. Germline lookup yields CDR1 SGHVS and CDR2 FNYEAQ. V lost 5 bases and J 8 bases, leaving 25 bases between the germline ends. This CDR3 has 17 residues. The CDR3 region is CASSPDPGSFVRDIQYF. DNA for the CDR3: TGTGCCAGCAGCCCCGACCCCGGATCGTTTGTTAGGGACATTCAGTACTTC.

This clonotype was seen only a few times. The chain is built from TRBV7-2 and TRBJ1-4; D possibly corresponds to TRBD1 (6 bases). Germline CDR1 reads SGHTA; CDR2 reads FQGNSA. The ends were cut back, 4 bases at V and 10 bases at J, with 16 bases in the middle. The CDR3 length is 14 residues. The CDR3 nucleotides read TGTGCCAGCAGCTCCCCAGGGGTTGGACGAAAACTGTTTTTT. Its translation is CASSSPGVGRKLFF.